Presented here are 24 T cell receptor beta chains from one specimen sequenced in a study of Tregs in tolerant kidney transplant recipients. Assay: immunoSEQ multiplex PCR; the TCRdb copy retains only in-frame clones and omits some. The profile covers some 80,000 clones, with 95% to 98% appearing a single time and roughly 0.59% taken by the ten largest. The input for sequencing was CD4+ T cells from blood, taken before the transplant. These receptors came from a human donor who received a combined kidney and bone marrow transplant.

This sequence joins TRBV6-5 and TRBJ2-7, with TRBD1 matching 8 bases. J was trimmed by 0 bases and V by 2 bases; bases with no gene match: 3. CDR1 and CDR2 (germline): MNHEY, SVGAGI. This CDR3 is 15 amino acids long. The CDR3 DNA is TGTGCCAGCAGTTACCGGGACAGGTTCTCCTACGAGCAGTACTTC. This gives the protein CASSYRDRFSYEQYF.

V usage is TRBV5-1 and J usage is TRBJ2-7, with TRBD2 identical over 8 bases. This CDR3 is 14 amino acids long. CDR1 is SGHRS and CDR2 is YFSETQ in the germline V gene. V dropped 4 bases and J dropped 0; count of bases not matched to a gene: 3. The CDR3 DNA reads as TGCGCCAGCAGCCAAGCGGGGGACTCCTACGAGCAGTACTTC. As protein: CASSQAGDSYEQYF. Combining the CDR3 with reference TRBV5-1 and TRBJ2-7 gives the whole variable domain KAGVTQTPRYLIKTRGQQVTLSCSPISGHRSVSWYQQTPGQGLQFLFEYFSETQRNKGNFPGRFSGRQFSNSRSEMNVSTLELGDSALYLCASSQAGDSYEQYFGPGTRLTVT.

This rearrangement joins TRBV7-2 to TRBJ2-3; 8 bases are a match to TRBD2. The CDR3 extends over 15 amino acids. The junction had 2 bases not matched to a gene; V was cut back by 3 bases and J by 0 bases. Germline CDR1 SGHTA, CDR2 FQGNSA. CDR3 sequence reads: CASSFSGASTDTQYF. The CDR3 nucleotides read TGTGCCAGCAGCTTTAGCGGGGCTAGCACAGATACGCAGTATTTT.

The V call is TRBV4-1, the J call TRBJ2-3; TRBD2 aligns across 13 bases. The CDR3 sequence is 16 residues long. CDR1 is MGHRA and CDR2 is YSYEKL in the germline V gene. The V segment lost 0 bases and the J segment 7 bases; nucleotides outside the gene matches: 4. This chain's CDR3 is CASSQDLLAGGNTQYF. CDR3 DNA sequence: TGCGCCAGCAGCCAAGATCTACTAGCGGGGGGGAATACGCAGTATTTT.

This rearrangement joins TRBV7-6 to TRBJ2-3, with D perhaps TRBD1 (5 bases). Germline-derived CDR1 and CDR2 are SGHVS and FNYEAQ. V was clipped by 5 bases and J by 4 bases, with 13 bases between them. CDR3 size: 14 residues. The CDR3 is CASSTQGFADTQYF. CDR3 sequence (DNA): TGTGCCAGCAGCACCCAGGGTTTCGCAGATACGCAGTATTTT.

The V call is TRBV5-6, the J call TRBJ2-5; 13 positions agree with TRBD2. This CDR3 has 16 residues. CDR1 SGHDT and CDR2 YYEEEE come from the germline V gene. Germline trimming cut 1 base from V and 5 bases from J; bases unmatched to any gene: 5. CDR3 DNA: TGTGCCAGCAGCTTGACTAGCGGGGGGGGCAGGGAGACCCAGTACTTC. It codes for CASSLTSGGGRETQYF.

This chain links TRBV6-5 with TRBJ2-2; TRBD1 aligns across 10 bases. V shed 6 bases and J 6 bases; nucleotides not matched to a gene: 4. This CDR3 has 14 residues. The germline V gene encodes CDR1 MNHEY and CDR2 SVGAGI. CDR3 bases: TGTGCCAGCAGCGACAGGGGGCGCCCCGGGGAGCTGTTTTTT. Its translation is CASSDRGRPGELFF.

This clone was seen only once. The chain links TRBV7-9 to TRBJ2-3; 7 nucleotides line up with TRBD2. Germline CDR1 is SEHNR and CDR2 is FQNEAQ (reference sequence). Losses at the gene ends were 2 bases for V and 1 base for J; bases not matched to a gene: 3. This CDR3 region has 15 residues. The DNA for the CDR3 is TGTGCCAGCAGCTTAAAGGCGGGAGGCACAGATACGCAGTATTTT. It encodes CASSLKAGGTDTQYF.

The J gene is TRBJ2-1, the V gene TRBV5-1; TRBD2 agrees at 11 bases. V lost 4 bases, J lost 3 bases, and 3 bases stayed unmatched. Germline loops: CDR1 SGHRS, CDR2 YFSETQ. The CDR3 is 15 residues long. The CDR3 loop reads CASSAGLAVYNEQFF. The DNA of the CDR3 is TGCGCCAGCAGCGCGGGACTAGCGGTCTACAATGAGCAGTTCTTC.

V gene TRBV19 combines with J gene TRBJ1-2; D remains ambiguous. CDR1 is LNHDA and CDR2 is SQIVND in the germline V gene (reference sequence). V was cut by 10 bases and J by 8 bases, with 17 bases left in between. This CDR3 contains 12 residues. CDR3: CATWSEAGGYTF. The CDR3 bases are TGTGCCACTTGGTCGGAGGCGGGCGGCTACACCTTC. Together with reference TRBV19 and TRBJ1-2, the CDR3 gives the full variable domain: DGGITQSPKYLFRKEGQNVTLSCEQNLNHDAMYWYRQDPGQGLRLIYYSQIVNDFQKGDIAEGYSVSREKKESFPLTVTSAQKNPTAFYLCATWSEAGGYTFGSGTRLTVV.

This sequence joins TRBV5-4 and TRBJ2-7, with 8 bases identical to TRBD2. CDR1 and CDR2 from the germline V gene are SGHNT and YYREEE (reference sequence). This CDR3 region has 16 residues. V dropped 4 bases and J dropped 4; count of bases not matched to a gene: 13. As DNA, the CDR3 is TGTGCCAGCAGCCGGGGGGGCCGGGACTACTTTTACGAGCAGTACTTC. The encoded protein is CASSRGGRDYFYEQYF.

The V call is TRBV7-2, the J call TRBJ2-1; D call uncertain. The germline gives CDR1 SGHTA, CDR2 FQGNSA. Trimming shortened V by 5 bases and J by 3 bases, and 17 bases separated the two germline ends. The CDR3 length is 16 residues. Here the CDR3 reads CASSGHPSPSYNEQFF. CDR3 nucleotides: TGTGCCAGCAGCGGCCATCCTTCCCCCAGCTACAATGAGCAGTTCTTC.

This sequence joins TRBV18 and TRBJ1-3; 7 nucleotides line up with TRBD1. V lost 6 bases, J lost 3 bases, and 8 bases stayed unmatched. Germline-derived CDR1 and CDR2 are KGHSH and LQKENI. CDR3 length: 15 amino acids. DNA for the CDR3: TGTGCCAGCTCCTCGGAACAGGGGCATGGAAACACCATATATTTT. It translates to CASSSEQGHGNTIYF.

V gene TRBV10-1 combines with J gene TRBJ2-7; a weak D match, TRBD1 (5 bases). Germline lookup yields CDR1 WNHNN and CDR2 SYGVQD (reference sequence). This CDR3 has 14 residues. The V end lost 2 bases, the J end lost 3 bases, and 11 bases lay between the germline ends. CDR3 in amino acids: CASSETGPLYEQYF. The CDR3, as DNA: TGCGCCAGCAGTGAGACAGGCCCCCTCTACGAGCAGTACTTC.

J is TRBJ1-1 and V is TRBV5-5; 8 bases align to TRBD1. J lost 2 bases, V lost 3 bases, and 12 bases had no gene match. The CDR3 totals 17 residues. Germline lookup yields CDR1 SGHKS and CDR2 YYEKEE (reference sequence). In DNA, the CDR3 is TGTGCCAGCAGCTCGAACATTAGGCAGGGGGCAAACACTGAAGCTTTCTTT. The encoded protein is CASSSNIRQGANTEAFF.

The chain is built from TRBV7-2 and TRBJ2-1; 9 positions agree with TRBD2. The CDR3 contains 15 residues. Per germline, CDR1 SGHTA and CDR2 FQGNSA. Trimming removed 5 bases from V and 0 bases from J; junction bases left unmatched: 2. CDR3 sequence (DNA): TGTGCCAGCAGCCCTAGCGGGAACTCCTACAATGAGCAGTTCTTC. This translates into CASSPSGNSYNEQFF.

The chain uses TRBV4-3 and TRBJ2-7, with TRBD1 as a possible D gene (6 bases). V gave up 1 base and J gave up 5 bases, with 18 bases separating them. This CDR3 has 16 residues. Germline V gene sequence: CDR1 LGHNA, CDR2 YSLEER. CDR3 in DNA: TGCGCCAGCAGCCAAGGAAGACCGGGACAACCGGACGAGCAGTACTTC. This codes for CASSQGRPGQPDEQYF.

The chain recombines TRBV5-1 with TRBJ1-1; 10 bases are shared with TRBD1. The V and J ends lost 1 base and 7 bases, in that order; junction bases with no gene match: 10. CDR3 length: 16 amino acids. CDR1 and CDR2 from the germline V gene are SGHRS and YFSETQ. CDR3 loop: CASSLSFDRGRGEAFF. CDR3 in DNA: TGCGCCAGCAGCTTGAGCTTTGACAGGGGGCGAGGTGAAGCTTTCTTT.

This chain links TRBV14 with TRBJ2-1, with no clear D. CDR3 size: 13 residues. Per germline, CDR1 SGHDN and CDR2 FVKESK. V was trimmed by 1 base and J by 9 bases, leaving 10 bases between them. The CDR3 DNA sequence: TGTGCCAGCAGCCAAGGGTATAGGAGTGAGCAGTTCTTC. This encodes CASSQGYRSEQFF.

The chain combines TRBV30 with TRBJ1-2, with D unclear. The V and J ends lost 0 bases and 5 bases respectively, with 4 bases between them. The CDR3 is 11 residues long. Germline CDR1 and CDR2: GTSNPN and SVGIG (reference sequence). Here the CDR3 DNA reads TGTGCCTGGAGTGTACTGTATGGCTACACCTTC. This codes for CAWSVLYGYTF.

The CDR3: CASSVRREETQYF. DNA for the CDR3: TGTGCCAGCAGCGTAAGGAGGGAAGAGACCCAGTACTTC. The gene calls are TRBV2 and TRBJ2-5, with TRBD2 as a possible D gene (6 bases). The germline CDR1 and CDR2 sequences are SNHLY and FYNNEI. The CDR3 sequence is 13 residues long. The V end lost 6 bases, the J end lost 3 bases, and 11 bases lay between the germline ends.

CDR3 nucleotides: TGTGCCAGCAGTTTCCGGGACACGATGTCCACTGAAGCTTTCTTT. As protein: CASSFRDTMSTEAFF. The V gene is TRBV6-5, the J gene TRBJ1-1; TRBD1 might be the D (6 bases). The CDR3 covers 15 residues. Germline CDR1 reads MNHEY; CDR2 reads SVGAGI. Trimming took 4 bases from V and 4 from J, leaving 16 bases between them.

J is TRBJ1-2 and V is TRBV7-2; weak D call: TRBD1 (6 bases). Germline CDR1 and CDR2: SGHTA and FQGNSA. V gave up 0 bases and J gave up 4 bases, with 18 bases separating them. The CDR3 has 17 residues. The CDR3 DNA is TGTGCCAGCAGCTTAGCTCTCTACCAGGGGTGGACCTATGGCTACACCTTC. Protein product: CASSLALYQGWTYGYTF.

V usage is TRBV2 and J usage is TRBJ1-5, with D perhaps matching TRBD1 (6 bases). V lost 0 bases and J 4 bases, leaving 13 bases between the germline ends. The CDR3 extends over 16 amino acids. Germline V gene lookup returns CDR1 SNHLY and CDR2 FYNNEI. The CDR3 DNA sequence: TGTGCCAGCAGTGAAGCGGGGGCAGGCGGTAATCAGCCCCAGCATTTT. This gives the protein CASSEAGAGGNQPQHF. Combining the CDR3 with reference TRBV2 and TRBJ1-5 gives the whole variable domain EPEVTQTPSHQVTQMGQEVILRCVPISNHLYFYWYRQILGQKVEFLVSFYNNEISEKSEIFDDQFSVERPDGSNFTLKIRSTKLEDSAMYFCASSEAGAGGNQPQHFGDGTRLSIL.